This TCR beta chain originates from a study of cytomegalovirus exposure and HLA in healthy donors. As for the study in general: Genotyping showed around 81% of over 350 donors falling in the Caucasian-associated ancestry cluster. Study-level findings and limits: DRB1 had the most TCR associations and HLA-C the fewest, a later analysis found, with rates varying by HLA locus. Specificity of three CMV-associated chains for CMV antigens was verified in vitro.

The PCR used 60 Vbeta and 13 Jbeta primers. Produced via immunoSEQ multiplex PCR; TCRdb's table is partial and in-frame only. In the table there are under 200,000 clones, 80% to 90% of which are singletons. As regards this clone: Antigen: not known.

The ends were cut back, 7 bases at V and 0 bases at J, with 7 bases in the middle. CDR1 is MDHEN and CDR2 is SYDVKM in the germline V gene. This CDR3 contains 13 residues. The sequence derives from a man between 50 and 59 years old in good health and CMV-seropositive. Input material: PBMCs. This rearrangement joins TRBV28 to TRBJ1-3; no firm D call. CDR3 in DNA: TGTGCCAGCACCGTCTCCTCTGGAAACACCATATATTTT. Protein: CASTVSSGNTIYF.